This entry lists 15 T cell receptor beta chains sequenced from one sample in a study of technical replicates of blood from a few donors. Data came from immunoSEQ multiplex PCR; TCRdb stores just in-frame clones and leaves some out. The sample records around 65,000 clones, 88% being singletons. Sequencing was carried out using PBMCs. The receptor source for this set is a human donor in good health. Some clones in this sample may be carry-over from other donors' samples.

The V call is TRBV29-1, the J call TRBJ1-5, with D possibly being TRBD1 (5 bases). This CDR3 spans 14 amino acids. CDR1 and CDR2 (germline): SQVTM, ANQGSEA. The ends were cut back, 4 bases at V and 4 bases at J, with 14 bases in the middle. The CDR3 reads CSVGGSGGNQPQHF. For the CDR3, the DNA is TGCAGCGTTGGAGGCAGTGGGGGGAATCAGCCCCAGCATTTT.

The CDR3 coding sequence is TGTGCCAGCAGCTTGGTAGCTAGAACGTACCAAGAGACCCAGTACTTC. Translated, it gives CASSLVARTYQETQYF. V is TRBV5-6 and J is TRBJ2-5; no reliable D call. Trimming took 0 bases from V and 0 from J, leaving 12 bases between them. The CDR3 covers 16 residues. Germline V gives CDR1 SGHDT, CDR2 YYEEEE.

V is TRBV11-3 and J is TRBJ1-1, with 7 bases lining up with TRBD1. The V segment lost 5 bases and the J segment 11 bases; nucleotides outside the gene matches: 17. Germline lookup yields CDR1 SGHNT and CDR2 YENEEA. The CDR3 runs to 15 residues. The CDR3 spells CASSQPPGQVVMAFF. CDR3 DNA: TGTGCCAGCAGCCAACCCCCAGGACAGGTAGTAATGGCTTTCTTT.

This sequence joins TRBV7-2 and TRBJ2-7; TRBD2 matches at 10 bases. CDR3 length equals 14 residues. Per the germline V gene, CDR1 is SGHTA and CDR2 is FQGNSA. V was clipped by 5 bases and J by 2 bases; unmatched bases: 3. In DNA form, the CDR3 reads TGTGCCAGCAGCGTTACTAGCGGGGCCTACGAGCAGTACTTC. This encodes CASSVTSGAYEQYF.

J is TRBJ2-4 and V is TRBV9; TRBD2 is a possible D gene (6 bases). The germline V and J ends were trimmed by 4 bases and 0 bases, with 23 bases remaining between them. The CDR3 totals 19 residues. Looked up from germline, CDR1 is SGDLS and CDR2 is YYNGEE. The CDR3 DNA reads as TGTGCCAGCAGCCCCTCCCCAGTTGGGGGGACCTTAGCCAAAAACATTCAGTACTTC. Translation gives CASSPSPVGGTLAKNIQYF.

The V call is TRBV25-1, the J call TRBJ2-7; a weak D match, TRBD1 (5 bases). CDR1 is MGHDK, CDR2 SYGVNS, per germline. The CDR3 consists of 14 residues. The V end lost 6 bases, the J end lost 2 bases, and 14 bases lay between the germline ends. The CDR3 coding sequence is TGTGCCAGCAGCCGACAGCTTCAGCCCTACGAGCAGTACTTC. It yields the protein CASSRQLQPYEQYF.

This sequence joins TRBV6-6 and TRBJ1-5, with D perhaps TRBD1 (6 bases). The V gene's germline CDR1 is MNHNY and CDR2 SVGAGI (reference sequence). V gave up 6 bases and J gave up 7 bases, with 16 bases separating them. This CDR3 spans 14 amino acids. As DNA, the CDR3 is TGTGCCAGCAGCCCAGGACAGCCTGCGCAGCCCCAGCATTTT. Its protein is CASSPGQPAQPQHF.

CDR3 sequence reads: CASSTETYNSPLHF. CDR3 nucleotides: TGTGCCAGCAGTACTGAGACCTATAATTCACCCCTCCACTTT. The V gene is TRBV2, the J gene TRBJ1-6; D not resolved. Germline CDR1 reads SNHLY; CDR2 reads FYNNEI. CDR3 length equals 14 residues. Trimming removed 5 bases at V and 2 bases at J, with 7 bases between.

The chain recombines TRBV7-2 with TRBJ2-6; 10 nucleotides match TRBD2. Germline loops: CDR1 SGHTA, CDR2 FQGNSA. The ends lost 5 bases at V and 3 bases at J; junction bases unmatched: 10. CDR3 length equals 18 residues. The CDR3: CASSRGLAERLGANVLTF. The DNA of the CDR3 is TGTGCCAGCAGCAGAGGACTAGCGGAAAGGCTTGGGGCCAACGTCCTGACTTTC.

This chain links TRBV7-2 with TRBJ2-5; D may be TRBD2 (6 bases). This CDR3 contains 15 residues. Trimming shortened V by 3 bases and J by 5 bases, and 16 bases separated the two germline ends. The germline CDR1 and CDR2 sequences are SGHTA and FQGNSA. CDR3 region: CASSFGPVSGETQYF. The CDR3, as DNA: TGTGCCAGCAGCTTCGGGCCGGTCAGCGGGGAGACCCAGTACTTC. Full variable domain (missing parts from reference TRBV7-2 and TRBJ2-5): GAGVSQSPSNKVTEKGKDVELRCDPISGHTALYWYRQSLGQGLEFLIYFQGNSAPDKSGLPSDRFSAERTGGSVSTLTIQRTQQEDSAVYLCASSFGPVSGETQYFGPGTRLLVL.

The chain employs TRBV30 and TRBJ2-2, with D unresolved. The germline V gene encodes CDR1 GTSNPN and CDR2 SVGIG (reference sequence). Deletions cut 8 bases from V and 6 bases from J, with 22 bases between. This CDR3 is built from 15 residues. CDR3 sequence reads: CAQTVLDSGPGELFF. CDR3 coding DNA: TGTGCCCAGACTGTTCTGGATTCTGGTCCCGGGGAGCTGTTTTTT.

V usage is TRBV5-5 and J usage is TRBJ1-1; no clear D gene. The CDR3 has 13 amino acids. The V end lost 0 bases, the J end lost 2 bases, and 5 bases lay between the germline ends. Germline-derived CDR1 and CDR2 are SGHKS and YYEKEE (reference sequence). CDR3 sequence reads: CASSLGRNTEAFF. In DNA, the CDR3 is TGTGCCAGCAGCTTGGGCAGAAACACTGAAGCTTTCTTT.

The chain recombines TRBV2 with TRBJ2-3; 15 bases agree with TRBD2. Losses at the gene ends were 7 bases for V and 6 bases for J; bases not matched to a gene: 2. Per the germline V gene, CDR1 is SNHLY and CDR2 is FYNNEI. The CDR3 covers 14 residues. This CDR3 is CASTGTSGRDTQYF. The CDR3 nucleotides read TGTGCCAGCACCGGGACTAGCGGGAGGGATACGCAGTATTTT.

The chain carries TRBV7-2 and TRBJ2-4; 10 bases fit TRBD2. Germline values: CDR1 SGHTA, CDR2 FQGNSA. V gave up 2 bases and J gave up 7 bases; unmatched junction bases: 11. There are 17 residues in the CDR3. CDR3 loop: CASSLQAGGAPRNIQYF. DNA for the CDR3: TGTGCCAGCAGCTTACAAGCGGGGGGGGCCCCTAGGAACATTCAGTACTTC. Together with reference TRBV7-2 and TRBJ2-4, the CDR3 gives the full variable domain: GAGVSQSPSNKVTEKGKDVELRCDPISGHTALYWYRQSLGQGLEFLIYFQGNSAPDKSGLPSDRFSAERTGGSVSTLTIQRTQQEDSAVYLCASSLQAGGAPRNIQYFGAGTRLSVL.

This chain joins TRBV7-9 and TRBJ2-7; 9 positions match TRBD1. CDR1 is SEHNR, CDR2 FQNEAQ, per germline (reference sequence). Unmatched junction bases numbered 8, after V lost 3 bases and J lost 2 bases. This CDR3 is built from 16 residues. The CDR3 coding sequence is TGTGCCAGCAGCTTCCCCGGGACAGGGACCCCCTACGAGCAGTACTTC. It codes for CASSFPGTGTPYEQYF.